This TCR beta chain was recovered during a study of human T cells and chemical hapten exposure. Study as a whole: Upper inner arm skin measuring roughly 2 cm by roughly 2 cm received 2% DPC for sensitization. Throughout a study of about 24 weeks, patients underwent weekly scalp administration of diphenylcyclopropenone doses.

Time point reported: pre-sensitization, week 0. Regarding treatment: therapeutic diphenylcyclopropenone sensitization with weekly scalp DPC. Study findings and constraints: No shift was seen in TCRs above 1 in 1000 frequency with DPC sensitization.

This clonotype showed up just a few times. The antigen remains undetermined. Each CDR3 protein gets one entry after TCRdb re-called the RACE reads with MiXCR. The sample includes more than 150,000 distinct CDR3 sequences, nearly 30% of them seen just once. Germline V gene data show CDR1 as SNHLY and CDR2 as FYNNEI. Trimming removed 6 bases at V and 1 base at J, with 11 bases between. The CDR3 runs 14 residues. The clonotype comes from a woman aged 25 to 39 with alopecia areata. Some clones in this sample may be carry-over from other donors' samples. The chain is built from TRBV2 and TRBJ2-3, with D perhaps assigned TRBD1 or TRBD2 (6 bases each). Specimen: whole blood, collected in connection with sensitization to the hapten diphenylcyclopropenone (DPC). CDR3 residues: CASSRGTRTDTQYF. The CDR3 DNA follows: TGTGCCAGCAGCCGGGGGACACGCACAGATACGCAGTATTTT.